A selection of T cell receptor beta chains follows, all from one sample in a study of T cell responses to AZD1222 COVID-19 vaccine. Generated by immunoSEQ multiplex PCR, the TCRdb table keeps only in-frame clones and is missing some. The table lists some 71,000 clones, around 83% of them singletons. The material was peripheral blood, obtained on day 0 of AZD1222 vaccination. These TCRs come from an adult in good health. Each CDR3 is given with its conserved first and last residue. Each record gives: V gene, D gene, J gene, clone size, CDR3 DNA, CDR3 protein. A D gene is named only where the DNA matches it firmly. Size tells how often a clone was seen (once, few, many) or the class of an expanded clone, and some rows leave it out.

TRBV30	TRBD2	TRBJ2-1	-	TGTGCCTGGACCCGGGGACTAGCGGCGATCAATGAGCAGTTCTTC	CAWTRGLAAINEQFF
TRBV7-9	TRBD1	TRBJ2-7	-	TGTGCCAGCAGCTTAGCCACAGGGGGCCGGTCCTACGAGCAGTACTTC	CASSLATGGRSYEQYF
TRBV7-2	-	TRBJ1-2	-	TGTGCCAGCAGCTTAAGTTGGGGAAACTATGGCTACACCTTC	CASSLSWGNYGYTF
TRBV4-1	-	TRBJ1-1	-	TGCGCCAGCAGCTTGGTACAGGGAAACACTGAAGCTTTCTTT	CASSLVQGNTEAFF
TRBV3-1/TRBV3-2	-	TRBJ1-3	few	TGTGCCAGCTCCAAGTCTGGAAACACCATATATTTT	CASSKSGNTIYF
TRBV29-1	-	TRBJ1-1	once	TGCAGCGTTGTTAGAGGGCTCGGAAGCGCTTTCTTT	CSVVRGLGSAFF
TRBV27	-	TRBJ2-1	-	TGTGCCAGCAGTCCCGCAGGACTACTAACGGATGTTAATGAGCAGTTCTTC	CASSPAGLLTDVNEQFF
TRBV3-1/TRBV3-2	-	TRBJ1-2	-	TGTGCCAGCAGCCAAGGCCTCAACACAGGATTCTATGGCTACACCTTC	CASSQGLNTGFYGYTF
TRBV5-1	-	TRBJ2-3	once	TGCGCCAGCAGCTTACTAGGGTCCGCTTCGAATACGCAGTATTTT	CASSLLGSASNTQYF
TRBV18	-	TRBJ2-7	-	TGTGCCAGCTCACAAAAGGGGAACGAGCAGTACTTC	CASSQKGNEQYF
TRBV3-1/TRBV3-2	-	TRBJ1-5	-	TGTGCCAGCAGCCTTTCAGGGGTGAGCAATCAGCCCCAGCATTTT	CASSLSGVSNQPQHF
TRBV29-1	TRBD1	TRBJ2-5	-	TGCAGCGGGACAGGGTCGGAGACCCAGTACTTC	CSGTGSETQYF
TRBV9	TRBD1	TRBJ1-2	-	TGTGCCAGCAGCGTAGGAATATTGACAGGGGATGGTTCTGGCTACACCTTC	CASSVGILTGDGSGYTF
TRBV2	TRBD1	TRBJ2-5	-	TGTGCCAGCAGTAAACAGGGGTGGGAGACCCAGTACTTC	CASSKQGWETQYF
TRBV2	-	TRBJ2-7	-	TGTGCCAGCACGAGGGACAACTCCTACGAGCAGTACTTC	CASTRDNSYEQYF
TRBV28	-	TRBJ1-2	-	TGTGCCAGCAGCTCCTATGGCTACACCTTC	CASSSYGYTF
TRBV27	-	TRBJ1-2	-	TGTGCCAGCAGTTCGGGACTTACACCTAACTATGGCTACACCTTC	CASSSGLTPNYGYTF
TRBV18	-	TRBJ2-5	-	TGTGCCAGCTCCCTAGCCCAGGGAGAGACCCAGTACTTC	CASSLAQGETQYF
TRBV5-4	TRBD1	TRBJ1-2	few	TGTGCCAGCAGCCCTCAGGGGGGTGGCTACACCTTC	CASSPQGGGYTF
TRBV29-1	-	TRBJ1-1	-	TGCAGCGTTGAATACCTTCTGGTCGGGCTTCCGAACACTGAAGCTTTCTTT	CSVEYLLVGLPNTEAFF
TRBV6-1	TRBD1	TRBJ1-2	-	TGTGCCAGCAGTGAACCCTGGGGACAGGCATCTAACTATGGCTACACCTTC	CASSEPWGQASNYGYTF
TRBV4-2	-	TRBJ1-1	once	TGTGCCAGCAGCTCCCGACAGACCCCTACCACTGAAGCTTTCTTT	CASSSRQTPTTEAFF
TRBV27	-	TRBJ2-7	-	TGTGCCAGCAGTTTAGGGGGTTCCTACGAGCAGTACTTC	CASSLGGSYEQYF
TRBV27	-	TRBJ1-2	-	TGTGCCAGCAGTCCCATCGGGGCGGGTGGCTACACCTTC	CASSPIGAGGYTF
TRBV5-1	-	TRBJ1-6	-	TGCGCCAGCAGCTTGGTAGGGGCGGAGGGTTCACCCCTCCACTTT	CASSLVGAEGSPLHF
TRBV14	-	TRBJ2-2	-	TGTGCCAGCAGCCCGCTGGGGGGGAACACCGGGGAGCTGTTTTTT	CASSPLGGNTGELFF
TRBV7-6	-	TRBJ1-1	-	TGTGCCAGCAGCTTAGGGCAGGGCGACACTGAAGCTTTCTTT	CASSLGQGDTEAFF
TRBV7-2	-	TRBJ2-2	-	TGTGCCAGCAGCCCCAGACAGTCCACCGGGGAGCTGTTTTTT	CASSPRQSTGELFF
TRBV6-1	TRBD1	TRBJ1-2	-	TGTGCCAGCAGTGAGACCCGGGACAGGCCCCTTTTGGGAGATGGCTACACCTTC	CASSETRDRPLLGDGYTF
TRBV6-5	-	TRBJ1-6	-	TGTGCCAGCAGTTACTCGGGCAGGGTCAATTCACCCCTCCACTTT	CASSYSGRVNSPLHF
TRBV7-2	TRBD2	TRBJ2-7	-	TGTGCCAGCAGCCCGGGGGGACTAGCGGGGGTTGGTGAGAACTTC	CASSPGGLAGVGENF
TRBV28	TRBD1	TRBJ1-2	-	TGTGCCAGCAGTGAGCCGGGACAGGGGGCCTATGGCTACACCTTC	CASSEPGQGAYGYTF
TRBV3-1/TRBV3-2	-	TRBJ1-1	once	TGTGCCAGCAGCCAAGTCCTTGGGACTGAAGCTTTCTTT	CASSQVLGTEAFF
TRBV28	-	TRBJ1-2	-	TGTGCCAGCAGTTTATCAGAGGGGGTCGGCTACACCTTC	CASSLSEGVGYTF
TRBV4-1	TRBD2	TRBJ2-3	-	TGCGCCAGCAGCCAAGAGAGGACTAGCGGCCTAGATACGCAGTATTTT	CASSQERTSGLDTQYF
TRBV7-2	-	TRBJ2-2	-	TGTGCCAGCAGCTTAGTTGGCGGTGCGAACACCGGGGAGCTGTTTTTT	CASSLVGGANTGELFF
TRBV9	-	TRBJ1-2	-	TGTGCCAGCAGCGTCGACGGGACTACCCGGTGGGGCTACACCTTC	CASSVDGTTRWGYTF
TRBV2	TRBD2	TRBJ2-3	few	TGTGCCAGCAGAGGACTAGCGGGGGCCGGAGGGGCAGATACGCAGTATTTT	CASRGLAGAGGADTQYF
TRBV9	-	TRBJ1-1	-	TGTGCCAGCAGCGTAGGTCAAGGGGCGCTGAACACTGAAGCTTTCTTT	CASSVGQGALNTEAFF
TRBV6-4	TRBD2	TRBJ2-1	-	TGTGCCAGCAGTGCACGCTTGGGAGGGAATGAGCAGTTCTTC	CASSARLGGNEQFF
TRBV6-2/TRBV6-3	-	TRBJ1-5	-	TGTGCCAGCAGTTACAATAGCAATCAGCCCCAGCATTTT	CASSYNSNQPQHF
TRBV19	-	TRBJ2-7	-	TGTGCCAGTAGTATAGAAGACAGCTTTTACGAGCAGTACTTC	CASSIEDSFYEQYF
TRBV18	TRBD1	TRBJ2-2	-	TGTGCCAGCTCACCGCAGACAGGGGACACCGGGGAGCTGTTTTTT	CASSPQTGDTGELFF
TRBV12-3/TRBV12-4	TRBD1	TRBJ1-2	-	TGTGCCAGCGTCGGGACAGACTATGGCTACACCTTC	CASVGTDYGYTF
TRBV7-9	-	TRBJ2-7	-	TGTGCCAGCAGCCACAGGTTGGAGCAGTACTTC	CASSHRLEQYF
TRBV7-3	-	TRBJ1-2	-	TGTGCCAGCAGCTCCAGCAGGAGCGGTGGCTACACCTTC	CASSSSRSGGYTF
TRBV18	-	TRBJ2-1	-	TGTGCCAGCTCTCCAGAGAGGTATCGTGAGCAGTTCTTC	CASSPERYREQFF
TRBV7-2	-	TRBJ2-7	-	TGTGCCAGCGCCCTCCCAGGGGGGCACTACGAGCAGTACTTC	CASALPGGHYEQYF
TRBV7-2	-	TRBJ1-2	-	TGTGCCAGCAGCTCCGCCGACACTACTTATGGCTACACCTTC	CASSSADTTYGYTF
TRBV28	-	TRBJ1-1	once	TGTGCCAGCAGGTGGGACGCGCGGGAGACTGAAGCTTTCTTT	CASRWDARETEAFF
TRBV10-3	TRBD1	TRBJ1-5	few	TGTGCCATCAGACAGGGGGAAGATCAGCCCCAGCATTTT	CAIRQGEDQPQHF
TRBV27	TRBD1	TRBJ2-6	-	TGTGCCAGCAGTATGGGACAGGTCACGGGGGCCAACGTCCTGACTTTC	CASSMGQVTGANVLTF
TRBV28	TRBD1	TRBJ2-7	-	TGTGCCAGCAGTTCTTCCGGGACAGGGACCTACGAGCAGTACTTC	CASSSSGTGTYEQYF
TRBV7-9	-	TRBJ1-2	-	TGTGCCAGCAGCTATCAGACCTATGGCTACACCTTC	CASSYQTYGYTF